Each of the 20 T cell receptor beta chains below was sequenced from the same sample in a study of blood T cells in healthy people across ages. With a J-beta primer mix and a sample-barcoded 5' primer, a second PCR ran about 7 to 12 cycles. In TCRdb, the 5' RACE reads were re-called with MiXCR into one record per CDR3 protein. The sample has approximately 850,000 distinct CDR3 sequences, 58% seen once. The sequenced material came from blood. These receptors were obtained from a young man in good health.

This clonotype was seen more than once but under ten times. The gene calls are TRBV13 and TRBJ2-1; 7 bases align to TRBD2. The V gene end was trimmed by 4 bases and the J gene end by 2 bases; junction bases not matched to a gene: 5. CDR3 size: 15 residues. CDR1 is PRHDT, CDR2 FYEKMQ, per germline (reference sequence). The CDR3 nucleotides are TGTGCCAGCAGCTCGACTAGCCTTACCTACAATGAGCAGTTCTTC. Protein: CASSSTSLTYNEQFF.

Only a few counts were recorded for this clonotype. The V and J genes are TRBV3-1 and TRBJ2-4; D is uncertain. The V end lost 0 bases, the J end lost 3 bases, and 9 bases lay between the germline ends. CDR1 is LGHDT and CDR2 is YNNKEL in the germline V gene (reference sequence). This CDR3 has 15 residues. The DNA of the CDR3 is TGTGCCAGCAGCCAAGATGACTCATTCAAAAACATTCAGTACTTC. It is translated as CASSQDDSFKNIQYF.

The CDR3 DNA follows: TGTGCCAGCAGTTACTCGATAGGACCTTACGAGCAGTACTTC. This encodes CASSYSIGPYEQYF. V gene TRBV6-2 or TRBV6-3 combines with J gene TRBJ2-5, with D uncertain. The closer fit of TRBJ2-7 to the DNA end suggests the J call may be wrong. The CDR3 covers 14 residues. Germline V lookup: CDR1 MNHEY, CDR2 SVGEGT.

J is TRBJ2-1 and V is TRBV24-1, with 12 bases matching TRBD2. The end of the DNA aligns better with TRBJ2-7, so the J call may be wrong. The CDR3 is 16 amino acids. Germline-derived CDR1 and CDR2 are KGHDR and SFDVKD. DNA for the CDR3: TGTGCCACCAGTGACCCATCTAGCGGGAGGGAGAATGAGCAGTACTTC. It codes for CATSDPSSGRENEQYF.

The chain uses TRBV5-1 and TRBJ2-3, with TRBD2 as a possible D gene (7 bases). CDR1 and CDR2 (germline): SGHRS, YFSETQ. Trimming took 7 bases from V and 4 from J, leaving 16 bases between them. There are 14 residues in the CDR3. The CDR3 bases are TGCGCCAGCGTTGAACCGGGGGGCGCAGATACGCAGTATTTT. It codes for CASVEPGGADTQYF.

The chain recombines TRBV2 with TRBJ2-7, with 8 bases fitting TRBD1. The germline gives CDR1 SNHLY, CDR2 FYNNEI. J was trimmed by 6 bases and V by 0 bases; bases with no gene match: 7. This CDR3 region has 15 residues. The CDR3 is CASSEAGQGLSEQYF. The CDR3 DNA sequence: TGTGCCAGCAGTGAAGCCGGACAGGGACTCAGCGAGCAGTACTTC.

The rearrangement uses TRBV28 and TRBJ2-4; D is perhaps TRBD1 (5 bases). The CDR3 totals 14 residues. Trimming cost V 6 bases and J 0 bases, with 9 bases left between them. The germline CDR1 and CDR2 sequences are MDHEN and SYDVKM. In DNA form, the CDR3 reads TGTGCCAGCAGAACAGGTCCAGCCAAAAACATTCAGTACTTC. This gives the protein CASRTGPAKNIQYF.

This clonotype has only one observation. V usage is TRBV9 and J usage is TRBJ2-3; either TRBD1 or TRBD2 may fit D (6 bases each). Per germline, CDR1 SGDLS and CDR2 YYNGEE. The CDR3 has 15 residues. V was shortened by 4 bases and J by 2 bases, with 14 bases between the two germline ends. CDR3 bases: TGTGCCAGCAGCACAGGGACTCGCCCCACAGATACGCAGTATTTT. Its protein product is CASSTGTRPTDTQYF.

This chain joins TRBV7-2 and TRBJ2-7, with a tentative D call TRBD1 (7 bases). This CDR3 comprises 15 residues. The V gene's germline CDR1 is SGHTA and CDR2 FQGNSA. Deletions cut 5 bases from V and 3 bases from J, with 17 bases between. CDR3 sequence: CASSRSRGADYEQYF. The CDR3 DNA reads TGTGCCAGCAGCCGAAGCAGGGGGGCCGACTACGAGCAGTACTTC.

In its sample, this clonotype was seen a few times. This chain connects TRBV7-2 to TRBJ1-5; a weak D match, TRBD1 (5 bases). Germline V lookup: CDR1 SGHTA, CDR2 FQGNSA. The CDR3 is made up of 13 amino acids. V was shortened by 3 bases and J by 5 bases, with 8 bases between the two germline ends. CDR3: CASSFDSYQPQHF. The DNA for the CDR3 is TGTGCCAGCAGCTTTGACAGTTATCAGCCCCAGCATTTT.

As to this clonotype: A single base separates this from a much larger clone, so it may be a read error. The rearrangement links TRBV11-2 to TRBJ1-6; the match to TRBD1 covers 10 bases. Germline V CDR1 and CDR2: SGHAT, FQNNGV. The CDR3 has 16 amino acids. V lost 2 bases and J lost 7; bases outside the gene matches: 5. As DNA, the CDR3 is TGTGCCAGCAGCTTAAGACAGGGGGCGCGAAATTCACCCCTCCACTTT. It codes for CASSLRQGARNSPLHF.

The genes are TRBV5-8 and TRBJ2-7; 10 bases agree with TRBD2. The last part of the DNA fits TRBJ2-5 better; the J call may be wrong. Per the germline V gene, CDR1 is SGHTS and CDR2 is YDEGEE. This CDR3 region has 15 residues. The CDR3 loop reads CASSFILAGRETQYF. The CDR3 region has the DNA TGTGCCAGCAGCTTTATACTAGCGGGGCGGGAGACCCAGTACTTC.

The CDR3 DNA sequence: TGCAGTGCTGGGGGGGTTGCCGGGGTTATCTACAATGAGCAGTTCTTC. Its translation is CSAGGVAGVIYNEQFF. This chain links TRBV20-1 with TRBJ2-1, with 7 bases identical to TRBD2. The trim removed 5 bases at V and 3 bases at J, leaving 13 bases unmatched. The CDR3 is made up of 16 amino acids. Per the germline V gene, CDR1 is DFQATT and CDR2 is SNEGSKA (reference sequence).

In its sample, this clonotype was seen once. The chain links TRBV14 to TRBJ2-3, with 9 bases aligning to TRBD2. The CDR3 contains 18 residues. The ends lost 3 bases at V and 2 bases at J; junction bases unmatched: 12. Germline CDR1 and CDR2: SGHDN and FVKESK. CDR3 amino acids: CASSHGPRASGVTDTQYF. The CDR3 DNA reads TGTGCCAGCAGCCATGGCCCCCGGGCTAGCGGGGTCACAGATACGCAGTATTTT.

The sample holds a few counts of this clonotype. The chain has TRBV7-6 and TRBJ1-1; no definite D call. V shed 3 bases and J shed 4 bases, with 6 bases lying between them. Germline V CDR1 and CDR2: SGHVS, FNYEAQ. CDR3 size: 12 residues. The CDR3 loop is CASSLLGTEAFF. The CDR3, as DNA: TGTGCCAGCAGCTTGCTGGGCACTGAAGCTTTCTTT.

The chain recombines TRBV7-2 with TRBJ1-2; TRBD1 matches at 7 bases. This CDR3 is built from 15 residues. Germline loops: CDR1 SGHTA, CDR2 FQGNSA. Unmatched junction bases numbered 5, after V lost 2 bases and J lost 2 bases. The CDR3 here is CASSLQQGPNYGYTF. The CDR3 nucleotides read TGTGCCAGCAGCTTACAACAGGGGCCAAACTATGGCTACACCTTC.

The chain employs TRBV27 and TRBJ1-4; D gene uncertain. Germline V gene sequence: CDR1 MNHEY, CDR2 SMNVEV (reference sequence). There are 14 residues in the CDR3. V was trimmed by 5 bases and J by 7 bases, leaving 14 bases between them. DNA of the CDR3: TGTGCCAGCAGTCTCCGGGTGAGCGGTGAAAAACTGTTTTTT. Translation: CASSLRVSGEKLFF.

V usage is TRBV19 and J usage is TRBJ2-1; the D is unclear. Germline CDR1 and CDR2: LNHDA and SQIVND (reference sequence). Trimming removed 0 bases from V and 6 bases from J, with 6 bases in between. The CDR3 length is 13 residues. CDR3 region: CASSIEDGNEQFF. The CDR3 bases are TGTGCCAGTAGTATAGAGGACGGCAATGAGCAGTTCTTC.

A few counts support this clonotype. The chain links TRBV5-6 to TRBJ2-7; 9 bases line up with TRBD1. CDR1 and CDR2 from the germline V gene are SGHDT and YYEEEE. The CDR3 totals 14 residues. Trimming cost V 7 bases and J 5 bases; bases outside gene matches: 10. The CDR3 sequence: CASEAGQGVHEQYF. The DNA for the CDR3 is TGTGCCAGCGAGGCGGGACAGGGAGTCCACGAGCAGTACTTC.

The chain has TRBV2 and TRBJ1-5, with TRBD1 matching 7 bases. This CDR3 spans 14 amino acids. The trim removed 8 bases at V and 4 bases at J, leaving 8 bases unmatched. CDR1 and CDR2 from the germline V gene are SNHLY and FYNNEI. The CDR3 loop reads CASLWTGWNQPQHF. DNA of the CDR3: TGTGCCAGCCTGTGGACAGGTTGGAATCAGCCCCAGCATTTT. The full variable domain, with the rest looked up from reference TRBV2 and TRBJ1-5, is EPEVTQTPSHQVTQMGQEVILRCVPISNHLYFYWYRQILGQKVEFLVSFYNNEISEKSEIFDDQFSVERPDGSNFTLKIRSTKLEDSAMYFCASLWTGWNQPQHFGDGTRLSIL.